Given below is one TCR beta chain in context. It has no known antigen specificity. Base-call qualities are not available, and no considerably larger clone is one nucleotide away. This record belongs to a study of blood T cell repertoires in COVID-19 (dated by TCRdb to between 2020 and 2021). For the wider study: Collaborator samples came from the United States, Italy and Spain and covered acute and convalescent phases of COVID-19. Where available, HLA class I and class II types were obtained from metadata supplied by the sample provider rather than from assay-based typing. A freely available public database, intended as a resource for researchers studying the immune response to SARS-CoV-2, is where the repertoires were released. The samples were drawn from two sources: the first 160 participants of the ongoing ImmuneRACE study, and fewer than 1,500 subjects contributed by 6 global collaborators. Deeply sampled blood TCRbeta repertoires from subjects exposed to, actively infected with, or recovered from COVID-19 were included in the dataset. A de-identified subject ID, COVID-19 status, age in years and sex were almost always included in the sample metadata. The material from the prospective study consisted of cDNA or gDNA derived from T cells, B-cell-depleted T cells, or PBMCs. The paper as a whole reports these results and caveats: The quantity of clinical and demographic metadata differed by source and by participant and was supplied without curation.

Collaborating institutions collected whole blood in K2EDTA tubes following their own protocols. For TCRbeta analysis, collaborator samples were shipped as frozen whole blood, as isolated PBMCs, or as DNA extracted from either sample type. TCRbeta CDR3 regions were amplified from genomic DNA by means of the immunoSEQ Assay, a bias-controlled multiplex PCR. The paper's data handling went like this. Nucleated cell counts per sample were estimated from amplification of reference gene primers within the assay. To quantify the absolute abundance of each unique TCRbeta CDR3 rearrangement, sequence reads were collapsed and filtered. For each sample, productive Simpson clonality was calculated by taking the square root of Simpson's diversity index across productive rearrangements. TCRdb stores this immuneACCESS table with in-frame sequences only. Part of the clones is absent; in the studies checked, under half of the shortfall reflects unresolved V genes, and no reason is known for the rest. The V and J calls and the clone size are those of that table, but D and trimming were determined from the DNA. The sample profile shows around 100,000 clones; around four fifths of them were found once. The top ten clonotypes cover 12% of the sample.

The CDR3 runs 15 residues from the cysteine to the phenylalanine. Only the CDR3 part of the read is kept: 45 bases, read in frame from the first base. CDR1 and CDR2 are drawn from the germline V gene: SGDLS, YYNGEE. Trimmed from V: 0 bases; trimmed from J: 2 bases; junction bases lacking a gene match: 2. The sequence is built from TRBV9 and TRBJ1-5; a stretch of 7 junction bases matches TRBD1. Sequences were obtained from peripheral blood. The receptor's source is a woman between 65 and 79 years old with acute or convalescent COVID-19. This receptor carries the CDR3 CASSVGGGGNQPQHF. The bases are TGTGCCAGCAGCGTAGGAGGGGGCGGCAATCAGCCCCAGCATTTT.